This TCR beta chain is from a study of shared clonotypes between healthy human individuals. J lost 7 bases, V lost 4 bases, and 18 bases had no gene match. This CDR3 is 17 amino acids long. Germline V CDR1 and CDR2: LNHDA, SQIVND (reference sequence). Donors comprised only Caucasian adults living in Nashville, Tennessee. Running of the assay took place at deep level. Over several immunoSEQ plates, each subset's genomic DNA was distributed in even portions. Authors' processing steps: Without quality scores, immunoSEQ junctional reads could not be filtered like full-length reads. Generated by immunoSEQ multiplex PCR, the TCRdb table keeps only in-frame clones and is missing some. The DNA gave D and trimming, while V, J and clone size come from that table. The table has 490,000 or so clones, less than 80% seen once.

Sequenced: PBMCs. The TCR was taken from a middle-aged woman in good health. Some clones in this sample may be carry-over from other donors' samples. This chain links TRBV19 with TRBJ1-2, with 7 nucleotides matching TRBD1. In nucleotides, the CDR3 is TGTGCCAGTAGTAGAAGGACAAGTCGGGACAGCTGGTCTGGCTACACCTTC. Translation gives CASSRRTSRDSWSGYTF. Looking up the rest from reference TRBV19 and TRBJ1-2 gives the full variable domain: DGGITQSPKYLFRKEGQNVTLSCEQNLNHDAMYWYRQDPGQGLRLIYYSQIVNDFQKGDIAEGYSVSREKKESFPLTVTSAQKNPTAFYLCASSRRTSRDSWSGYTFGSGTRLTVV.